The following is a T cell receptor beta chain sequence with its context. It has no known antigen specificity. The input lacks base qualities; no much larger clone sits a single base away. Trimmed from V: 8 bases; trimmed from J: 4 bases; junction bases lacking a gene match: 10. The germline V gene (reference sequence) specifies MNHEY as CDR1 and SMNVEV as CDR2. Reading from cysteine to phenylalanine, the CDR3 counts 15 amino acids. Left in the record is the CDR3 DNA by itself, 45 bases read in frame from the first base. This sample was included in a study of cytomegalovirus exposure and HLA in healthy donors (dated by TCRdb to the late 2010s). As for the study more broadly: An earlier analysis of a few hundred of the donors reported 276 Gb of sequence data and 117 million unique TCR beta sequences obtained from some 170 million T cells. Of the 300 to 500 genotyped donors, 70% to 90% were placed in the genetic ancestry cluster associated with self-reported Caucasian donors. Donor age, sex, ethnicity and CMV serostatus were compiled together with the repertoire data. In an earlier analysis of roughly 580 of the donors, high-throughput TCR beta sequencing was used to judge whether each TCR beta V gene segment behaved as functional or pseudogenic. Every repertoire in the discovery cohort had been generated on one and the same sequencing platform. The number of typed donors differed by locus: roughly 629-640 for A, B, C, DRB1 and DQB1; some 500 for DQA1; approximately 600 for DPA1; and around 490 for DPB1. An early release covering roughly 600 HLA-typed donors comprised 300 to 350 gigabases of sequencing data and around 85 million unique TCR sequences. To study patterns of TCR occurrence, a later analysis re-analyzed previously published TCR beta repertoires from around 660 donors and added high-resolution HLA genotyping. Rather than using new phenotypic data, the later analysis identified candidate immune exposures from TCR beta sequences and from how often those sequences occurred across donors. In a later genetic analysis, genome-wide SNP genotypes for about 65% of the roughly 700 donors were used, and that subset was treated as a discovery cohort. Among 300 to 450 genotyped donors of the cohort, an average of about 240,000 unique TCR beta nucleotide sequences were sequenced per donor, roughly 18% of them non-productive. Four or five DR-DQ haplotypes were handled as single units for association and clustering because linkage in the cohort was strong. High-throughput TCR immunosequencing, statistical association of individual TCRs with disease status, and machine learning were combined to predict cytomegalovirus infection status. Using immunosequencing, the study profiled T cell repertoires from about 610 subjects and related those repertoires to cytomegalovirus serostatus. HLA typing covered class I and class II loci at four-digit resolution. The aim of the study was to test whether cataloging public T cell receptors could identify signatures of past pathogen exposure. A separate validation cohort of approximately 120 different subjects was used in addition to the roughly 670-subject first cohort. What the research found in general, with its limitations: A cluster of highly shared sequence variants was judged likely to represent a technical artifact of the sequencing pipeline. A further reported finding was that TCR beta sequences accurately predicted the HLA-A and HLA-B alleles for most subjects in the first cohort. Sequencing depth was assumed to be roughly uniform across donors in the presence/absence analyses, though that assumption may not hold. In the study, 150 to 200 TCR beta chains were listed as associated with cytomegalovirus. In a later analysis, HLA-associated TCR beta chains were found to be more clonally expanded and to have lower generation probabilities than equally common non-associated chains. The classifier was reported to diagnose cytomegalovirus status with high specificity and sensitivity in both the original and validation cohorts. A few of the identified cytomegalovirus-associated TCR beta chains were confirmed in vitro to be specific for cytomegalovirus antigens. An association between a missense DCLRE1C variant and V-gene and J-gene trimming of TCR beta chains was found in a later genetic analysis and replicated in an independent cohort. In a later analysis, most CMV-associated TCR beta chains were found to appear HLA-restricted, with HLA associations seemingly driven largely by CMV exposure. Only TCR beta chains were sequenced in this cohort, and the absence of alpha or paired-chain data limited detectable features. A later analysis reported that several top co-occurrence clusters appeared linked to parvovirus B19, influenza, CMV and Epstein-Barr virus. In an earlier analysis of some 500 of the donors, most TCR beta V segments appeared in productive rearrangements about 90% or about 30% of the time, broadly matching IMGT annotations. Linkage disequilibrium might explain the correlated functional status among segregating V segments, but an unknown experimental factor could not be ruled out. Most TCR sequences were observed very rarely across donors, whereas some public TCRs were present in many individuals. Because HLA typing was missing for some donors at each locus, association tests included only the typed subset. In a later analysis, TCR association rates were found to vary across HLA loci, with the most associated TCRs seen for DRB1 alleles and the fewest for HLA-C alleles. For the cohort, immune exposure information was limited to CMV serostatus. Because counts were too low, some 16 rarely observed V segments, including chromosome 9 orphons, were excluded from the earlier analysis of about 500 of the donors. Assigning TCR associations to individual alleles was difficult when HLA alleles, especially DR and DQ, strongly co-occurred. According to the authors, the approach could potentially be generalized to other disease states and immunological phenotypes. Some IMGT-functional V segments, including TRBV6-2 and TRBV6-3, could not be distinguished by the 87-base-pair reads and were therefore excluded. In a later analysis, around 17,000 TCR beta sequences were associated with specific HLA alleles at a false discovery rate of 0.05. Compared with the approximately 700-donor mean, donors in an Asian-associated ancestry cluster had fewer N-insertions in productive TCRs, according to a later genetic analysis.

The cohort comprised 550 to 700 healthy bone marrow donors. All cohort members were sampled while nominally healthy, although unrecorded immune exposures were likely present. The donor was CMV seronegative and belonged to the group of 320 or so seronegative cohort members. Every donor gave a peripheral blood sample, and the peripheral blood mononuclear cells from that sample were used for TCR beta sequencing. The Qiagen DNeasy Blood Extraction Kit was used to extract genomic DNA from the blood cell samples. Receptors were amplified or captured by the immunoSEQ multiplex PCR assay. A mixture of 60 forward primers for TCR Vbeta segments and 13 reverse primers for TCR Jbeta segments was used in the multiplex PCR. A multiplex PCR assay on genomic DNA amplified the CDR3 region of rearranged TCR beta genes. On the Illumina HiSeq System, the amplified TCR beta libraries were sequenced as 87-base-pair reads. In the source study's methods: Across the 600 to 700 repertoires, a later analysis counted some 81 million unique TCR beta chains, approximately 10 million of which were shared by at least two donors. To remove PCR and sequencing errors, raw reads were error-corrected and collapsed into unique sequences using a nearest-neighbor algorithm that merged closely related sequences. Alignment of CDR3 sequences to IMGT reference sequences was used to assign V, D and J gene segments. For a sequence to be retained, at least a six-nucleotide match to both a V gene segment and a J gene segment was required. Rearrangements were called productive when the CDR3 lacked stop codons and stayed in frame with V and J; all others were non-productive. CDR3 was defined by IMGT convention, running from the second conserved V-encoded cysteine to the conserved J-encoded phenylalanine. The earlier analysis of fewer than 750 of the donors excluded sequences that lacked an unambiguous match to a single V gene segment. An earlier analysis of 587 of the donors called V segments functional above 56.7% productive rearrangements and segregating when the between-donor standard deviation exceeded 5%. A statistical classification framework was built to diagnose cytomegalovirus status from the catalog of TCR beta chain sequences. In a later analysis, V and J genes were assigned by comparing TCR nucleotide sequences against IMGT/GENE-DB human TR gene sequences. The TCRdist pipeline was used in a later analysis to assign CDR3 sequences and most-parsimonious VDJ recombination scenarios. In a later analysis, every TCR beta chain was defined by the combination of its CDR3 amino acid sequence and its V-gene family, and reads without a unique V-gene family were dropped. A later analysis removed several hundred highly shared, low-generation-probability nucleotide sequences to deal with suspected cross-contamination and a sequencing artifact. In a later analysis, a clonal expansion index for each public chain was calculated from normalized within-repertoire ranks of inferred template counts. In a later analysis, generation probabilities were computed with a VDJ recombination model fitted to out-of-frame rearrangements, and the resulting probabilities were checked against IGoR. Hypergeometric tests were used in a later analysis to score TCR-TCR, TCR-HLA and TCR-CMV co-occurrence, with a repertoire-size bias correction applied to the TCR pairs. False discovery rates were estimated in a later analysis by permuting HLA or CMV assignments 20 times. A later analysis grouped co-occurring TCRs with DBSCAN, adding TCRdist sequence similarity when clustering within HLA-allele-positive subsets. Co-occurrence clustering excluded repertoires with fewer than 30,000 or more than 120,000 public chains, plus five with anomalous nucleotide sharing. This is the immuneACCESS table as TCRdb keeps it, with only in-frame sequences that have V and J called. A part of the clones is gone; compared with another copy, unresolved V genes explain less than half, and the rest is unexplained. V and J calls and clone size are given by that table; D and trimming were obtained from the DNA. The sample table contains some 60,000 clones; only one count was recorded for 70% to 75% of them. The ten largest clones represent 5.4% of the sample.

The rearrangement combines TRBV27 with TRBJ2-1; the junction holds 8 bases that match TRBD2. Specimen: PBMCs. The TCR comes from a woman in her thirties in good health and CMV-seronegative. The sequence in DNA is TGTGCCAGCTGGAGACAGCGGGAGCCTTACAATGAGCAGTTCTTC. It is translated as CASWRQREPYNEQFF.